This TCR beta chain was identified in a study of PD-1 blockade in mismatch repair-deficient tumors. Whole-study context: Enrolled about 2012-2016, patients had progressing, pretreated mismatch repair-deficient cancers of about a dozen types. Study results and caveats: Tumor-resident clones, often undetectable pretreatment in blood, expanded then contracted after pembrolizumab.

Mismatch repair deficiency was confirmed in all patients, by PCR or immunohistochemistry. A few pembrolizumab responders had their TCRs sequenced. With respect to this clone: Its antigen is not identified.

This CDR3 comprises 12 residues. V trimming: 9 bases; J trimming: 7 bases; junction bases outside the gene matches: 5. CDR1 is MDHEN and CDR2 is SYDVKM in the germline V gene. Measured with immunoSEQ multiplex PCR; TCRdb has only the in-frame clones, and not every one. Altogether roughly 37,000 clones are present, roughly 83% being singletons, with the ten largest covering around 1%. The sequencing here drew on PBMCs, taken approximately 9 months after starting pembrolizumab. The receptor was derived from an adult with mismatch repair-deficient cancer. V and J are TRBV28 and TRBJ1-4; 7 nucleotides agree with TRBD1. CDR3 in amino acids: CASETGSEKLFF. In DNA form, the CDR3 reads TGTGCCAGTGAGACAGGGAGTGAAAAACTGTTTTTT.